This T cell receptor (beta chain) was captured by sequencing in a study of monozygotic twins with cystic fibrosis. This clone was recorded once. The antigen remains unidentified. Sequencing used immunoSEQ multiplex PCR; TCRdb keeps in-frame clones, though not all of them. Here the sample spans 30,000 or so clones, nearly 98% being singletons. Study observations and caveats: Age, concordance and disease severity did not associate with shared CDR3 numbers.

The germline V gene has CDR1 PRHDT and CDR2 FYEKMQ (reference sequence). CDR3 length: 15 residues. The V and J ends lost 0 bases and 7 bases respectively, with 13 bases between them. V gene TRBV13 combines with J gene TRBJ1-3; TRBD1 is a possible D gene (5 bases). This TCR was recovered from a girl aged 2-10 years with cystic fibrosis. What was sequenced was blood. The CDR3 region is CASSLGGRAANTIYF. The CDR3 DNA follows: TGTGCCAGCAGCTTAGGCGGCAGGGCGGCCAACACCATATATTTT.